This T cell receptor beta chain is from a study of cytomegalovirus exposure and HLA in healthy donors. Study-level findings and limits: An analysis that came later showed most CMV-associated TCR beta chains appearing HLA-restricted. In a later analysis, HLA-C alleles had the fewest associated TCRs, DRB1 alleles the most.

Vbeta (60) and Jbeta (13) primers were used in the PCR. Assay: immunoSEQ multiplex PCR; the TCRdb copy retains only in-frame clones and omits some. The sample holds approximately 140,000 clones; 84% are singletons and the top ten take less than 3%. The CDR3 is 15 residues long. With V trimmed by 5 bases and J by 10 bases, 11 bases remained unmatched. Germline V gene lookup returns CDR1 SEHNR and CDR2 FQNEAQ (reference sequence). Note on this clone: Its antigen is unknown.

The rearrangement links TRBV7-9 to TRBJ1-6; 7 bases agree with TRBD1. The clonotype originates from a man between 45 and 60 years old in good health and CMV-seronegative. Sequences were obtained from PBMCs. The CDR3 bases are TGTGCCAGCAGCGCTGACAGGGTAGTAGGATCACCCCTCCACTTT. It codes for CASSADRVVGSPLHF. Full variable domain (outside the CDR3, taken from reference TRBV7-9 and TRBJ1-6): DTGVSQNPRHKITKRGQNVTFRCDPISEHNRLYWYRQTLGQGPEFLTYFQNEAQLEKSRLLSDRFSAERPKGSFSTLEIQRTEQGDSAMYLCASSADRVVGSPLHFGNGTRLTVT.